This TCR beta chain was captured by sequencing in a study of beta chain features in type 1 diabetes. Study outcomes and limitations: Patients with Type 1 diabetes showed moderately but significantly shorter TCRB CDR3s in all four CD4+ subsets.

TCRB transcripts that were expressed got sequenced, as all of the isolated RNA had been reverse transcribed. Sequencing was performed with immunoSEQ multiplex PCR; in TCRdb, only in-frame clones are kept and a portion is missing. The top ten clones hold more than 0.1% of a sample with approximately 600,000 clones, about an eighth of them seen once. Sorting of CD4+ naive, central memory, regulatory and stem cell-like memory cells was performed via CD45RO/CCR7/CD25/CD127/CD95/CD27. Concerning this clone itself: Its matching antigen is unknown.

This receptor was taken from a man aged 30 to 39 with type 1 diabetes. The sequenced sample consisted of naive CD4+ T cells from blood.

In DNA form, the CDR3 reads TGTGCCTGGAGTCTTGGCGGGATCTCCTACGAGCAGTACTTC. As protein: CAWSLGGISYEQYF. This rearrangement joins TRBV30 to TRBJ2-7; possible D gene TRBD2, 6 bases. CDR1 and CDR2 from the germline V gene are GTSNPN and SVGIG (reference sequence). There are 14 residues in the CDR3. Trimming left V 2 bases short and J 0 bases short, with 11 bases between.